This T cell receptor (beta chain) was sequenced in a study of PD-L1 blockade in urothelial cancer. Overall study: Atezolizumab was started by patients in the mid-2010s at 1,200 mg intravenously every 3 weeks. Blood was tested 3 weeks (second dose) and 6 weeks into treatment.

Generated by immunoSEQ multiplex PCR, the TCRdb table keeps only in-frame clones and is missing some. The repertoire has approximately 100,000 clones, around 90% of them found once; the top ten carry around 0.92%. The study enrolled patients with locally advanced or metastatic urothelial carcinoma. The ends lost 6 bases at V and 0 bases at J; junction bases unmatched: 11. This CDR3 is built from 17 residues. CDR1 is MDHEN, CDR2 SYDVKM, per germline. The clonotype was recovered from a woman aged 80 or over with urothelial cancer. The starting material was PBMCs, obtained around atezolizumab (anti-PD-L1) treatment. The gene calls are TRBV28 and TRBJ1-5; 7 bases are a match to TRBD1. CDR3 sequence: CASSSGQTLYSNQPQHF. In nucleotides, the CDR3 is TGTGCCAGCAGCTCGGGACAGACGCTCTATAGCAATCAGCCCCAGCATTTT.